These 27 T cell receptor beta chains share one sample of origin, sequenced in a study of regulatory T cells in long-lasting Graves disease. As for time point: newly diagnosed GD, antithyroid drugs for less than 3 months. Extracted PBMC RNA gave rise to the TCR library. Arm-PCR of CDR3 regions with iRepertoire HTBI primers generated TCR beta libraries. Using its own MiXCR run on the multiplex PCR reads, TCRdb lists one record per CDR3 protein. The sample lists some 400,000 distinct CDR3 sequences; under 15% were seen once. The sample was also reused in another study, on T cells in Graves' hyperthyroidism and ophthalmopathy.

The specimen comprised peripheral blood mononuclear cells (PBMCs), sampled at new diagnosis, from a patient treated with antithyroid drugs. The receptors come from a young woman with Graves disease.

The chain is built from TRBV9 and TRBJ2-7; 10 bases are shared with TRBD2. V was pared by 4 bases and J by 2 bases, with 6 bases of the junction left unmatched. This CDR3 comprises 15 residues. CDR1 and CDR2 (germline): SGDLS, YYNGEE. This CDR3 reads CASSPRTSGPYEQYF. CDR3 DNA: TGTGCCAGCAGCCCACGGACTAGCGGACCCTACGAGCAGTACTTC.

The sample holds many counts of this clonotype. The J gene is TRBJ2-7, the V gene TRBV6-1, with 9 bases matching TRBD1. The CDR3 totals 13 residues. V was pared by 7 bases and J by 4 bases, with 5 bases of the junction left unmatched. CDR1 and CDR2 (germline): MNHNS, SASEGT. CDR3 in amino acids: CASIGTGIYEQYF. The CDR3 nucleotides are TGTGCCAGCATTGGGACAGGGATTTACGAGCAGTACTTC.

This clonotype was found many times. CDR3 bases: TGCAGTGCTAGAGACACTAGCTCCAGTGAGACCCAGTACTTC. Protein sequence: CSARDTSSSETQYF. The chain employs TRBV20-1 and TRBJ2-5, with TRBD2 as a possible D gene (6 bases). Per the germline V gene, CDR1 is DFQATT and CDR2 is SNEGSKA (reference sequence). V was trimmed by 0 bases and J by 5 bases, leaving 13 bases between them. This CDR3 comprises 14 residues.

There are many counts of this clonotype. This chain joins TRBV7-9 and TRBJ2-3; D perhaps matches TRBD2 (6 bases). Per germline, CDR1 SEHNR and CDR2 FQNEAQ (reference sequence). The CDR3 covers 13 residues. Trimming shortened V by 8 bases and J by 2 bases, and 11 bases separated the two germline ends. The CDR3: CASLEGLTDTQYF. As DNA, the CDR3 is TGTGCCAGCCTGGAGGGACTCACAGATACGCAGTATTTT.

This clonotype has only a few counts. The CDR3 spells CATSTSRAGSPFGQFF. DNA of the CDR3: TGTGCCACCAGCACTTCAAGAGCAGGCTCCCCCTTTGGGCAGTTCTTC. The genes are TRBV15 and TRBJ2-1, with D hard to call. Germline CDR1 and CDR2: LNHNV and YYDKDF (reference sequence). The CDR3 contains 16 residues. Trimming stripped 4 bases from V and 12 bases from J, with 25 bases between. Looking up the rest from reference TRBV15 and TRBJ2-1 gives the full variable domain: DAMVIQNPRYQVTQFGKPVTLSCSQTLNHNVMYWYQQKSSQAPKLLFHYYDKDFNNEADTPDNFQSRRPNTSFCFLDIRSPGLGDTAMYLCATSTSRAGSPFGQFFGPGTRLTVL.

This clonotype has ten or more counts. The chain's CDR3 is CASSFRSNQPQHF. CDR3 DNA sequence: TGTGCCAGCAGTTTTCGGAGCAATCAGCCCCAGCATTTT. The chain carries TRBV12-3 or TRBV12-4 and TRBJ1-5, with D unclear. The CDR3 covers 13 residues. V gave up 3 bases and J gave up 1 base, with 4 bases separating them.

The V call is TRBV18, the J call TRBJ2-6; D gene unclear. Germline V CDR1 and CDR2: KGHSH, LQKENI. Trimming removed 1 base at V and 1 base at J, with 8 bases between. This CDR3 spans 16 amino acids. The CDR3 sequence: CASSPLALSGANVLTF. The CDR3 coding sequence is TGTGCCAGCTCACCACTGGCTTTGTCTGGGGCCAACGTCCTGACTTTC.

This clonotype was seen at least ten times. This chain joins TRBV20-1 and TRBJ2-5, with 10 bases fitting TRBD2. Germline CDR1 and CDR2: DFQATT and SNEGSKA (reference sequence). The length of the CDR3 is 15 residues. The junction had 13 bases not matched to a gene; V was cut back by 7 bases and J by 5 bases. As DNA, the CDR3 is TGCAGTGGAAGGGGGGTAGCGGGAGGAAGTGAGACCCAGTACTTC. Protein product: CSGRGVAGGSETQYF.

This chain links TRBV30 with TRBJ2-1, with no clear D. V gave up 7 bases and J gave up 0 bases, with 13 bases separating them. The CDR3 sequence is 14 residues long. Germline V gene lookup returns CDR1 GTSNPN and CDR2 SVGIG (reference sequence). The CDR3 sequence is CAYRTVSSYNEQFF. DNA of the CDR3: TGTGCCTACCGGACGGTAAGCTCCTACAATGAGCAGTTCTTC.

In its sample, this clonotype was seen many times. The chain recombines TRBV5-1 with TRBJ1-1, with no clear D. The CDR3 contains 13 residues. Trimming pared 6 bases from V and 2 bases from J, leaving 11 bases between. Looked up from germline, CDR1 is SGHRS and CDR2 is YFSETQ. CDR3 coding DNA: TGCGCCAGCACTGTAGGAGGAAACACTGAAGCTTTCTTT. As protein: CASTVGGNTEAFF.

This clonotype was detected many times. J is TRBJ2-7 and V is TRBV5-1; a possible D gene is TRBD2 (6 bases). This CDR3 has 15 residues. The germline gives CDR1 SGHRS, CDR2 YFSETQ. The V end was cut by 3 bases, the J end by 2 bases, with 15 bases between. The CDR3 DNA reads TGCGCCAGCAGCTGGGGGACTGGACGAACCTACGAGCAGTACTTC. Amino acids: CASSWGTGRTYEQYF.

The chain employs TRBV2 and TRBJ2-6, with 9 bases matching TRBD2. CDR3 length: 19 residues. The V and J ends lost 2 bases and 3 bases, in that order; junction bases with no gene match: 11. Looked up from germline, CDR1 is SNHLY and CDR2 is FYNNEI. CDR3 sequence reads: CASSERASGTTHGANVLTF. In DNA, the CDR3 is TGTGCCAGCAGTGAAAGAGCTAGCGGGACAACGCATGGGGCCAACGTCCTGACTTTC. The full variable domain, rest sourced from reference TRBV2 and TRBJ2-6, is EPEVTQTPSHQVTQMGQEVILRCVPISNHLYFYWYRQILGQKVEFLVSFYNNEISEKSEIFDDQFSVERPDGSNFTLKIRSTKLEDSAMYFCASSERASGTTHGANVLTFGAGSRLTVL.

Many counts were recorded for this clonotype. V is TRBV7-8 and J is TRBJ1-1; D gene ambiguous. The germline V gene has CDR1 SGHVS and CDR2 FQNEAQ. Trimming removed 7 bases from V and 0 bases from J, with 15 bases in between. The CDR3 runs to 15 residues. CDR3 loop: CASTFSPGMNTEAFF. The CDR3 DNA follows: TGTGCCAGCACCTTCTCCCCGGGAATGAACACTGAAGCTTTCTTT.

A few counts support this clonotype. This sequence joins TRBV9 and TRBJ2-7; possible D gene TRBD2, 7 bases. CDR1 and CDR2 (germline): SGDLS, YYNGEE. V lost 5 bases and J lost 3, with 15 bases in between. The CDR3 consists of 14 residues. CDR3 nucleotides: TGTGCCAGCAGTGCGGGGAGGGGGTACTACGAGCAGTACTTC. Residues: CASSAGRGYYEQYF.

This clonotype appeared many times. The gene calls are TRBV5-5 and TRBJ1-1; D is uncertain. This CDR3 is 15 amino acids long. In germline, CDR1 is SGHKS, CDR2 YYEKEE (reference sequence). The germline V and J ends were trimmed by 0 bases and 10 bases, with 19 bases remaining between them. The CDR3 nucleotides are TGTGCCAGCAGCTTGGTTGAGGGAGCAGGAGAGGGAGCTTTCTTT. This gives the protein CASSLVEGAGEGAFF.

At least ten counts were recorded for this clonotype. V is TRBV7-3 and J is TRBJ2-2; 7 positions match TRBD2. Germline assignment: CDR1 SGHTA and CDR2 FQGTGA. The CDR3 runs to 14 residues. J gave up 5 bases and V 0 bases, and 0 bases lay outside the gene matches. CDR3: CASSLTSGTGELFF. The CDR3 nucleotides read TGTGCCAGCAGCTTAACTAGCGGGACCGGGGAGCTGTTTTTT.

This clonotype has ten or more counts. The J gene is TRBJ2-1, the V gene TRBV11-3; 9 nucleotides match TRBD1. The junction had 24 bases not matched to a gene; V was cut back by 5 bases and J by 10 bases. Germline-derived CDR1 and CDR2 are SGHNT and YENEEA. CDR3 size: 19 residues. CDR3 protein: CASSRGQGSRVSPNSEQFF. DNA for the CDR3: TGTGCCAGCAGCCGAGGACAGGGGAGCCGAGTGTCCCCCAATAGCGAGCAGTTCTTC.

Notes on this clonotype: At one end the junction does not follow the germline gene, possibly because of a read error. V gene TRBV11-2 combines with J gene TRBJ2-7; D remains ambiguous. Germline V CDR1 and CDR2: SGHAT, FQNNGV. The CDR3 length is 11 residues. CDR3 sequence (DNA): TGTGCCAGCAGCGTGCACAATGAGCAGCTCTTC. Translation gives CASSVHNEQLF.

At least ten counts were recorded for this clonotype. V and J are TRBV20-1 and TRBJ2-7; D is unresolved. The V end was cut by 2 bases, the J end by 3 bases, with 8 bases between. Germline V gives CDR1 DFQATT, CDR2 SNEGSKA (reference sequence). This CDR3 comprises 12 residues. The CDR3 region has the DNA TGCAGTGCTAGATGGACCTACTACGAGCAGTACTTC. As protein: CSARWTYYEQYF.

This clonotype was found a few times. The rearrangement joins TRBV4-1 to TRBJ2-7; D not resolved. The CDR3 extends over 13 amino acids. Trimming shortened V by 4 bases and J by 7 bases, and 14 bases separated the two germline ends. From germline, CDR1 is MGHRA and CDR2 YSYEKL. CDR3 DNA sequence: TGCGCCAGCAGCCCTCCGTTGGGTGGAGAGCAGTACTTC. Residues: CASSPPLGGEQYF.

This clonotype was found many times. This rearrangement joins TRBV6-2 or TRBV6-3 to TRBJ2-3; 12 positions agree with TRBD2. V trimming: 0 bases; J trimming: 6 bases; junction bases outside the gene matches: 7. Germline loops: CDR1 MNHEY, CDR2 SVGEGT. This CDR3 is built from 17 residues. DNA of the CDR3: TGTGCCAGCAGTTACTCATCAGCTAGCGGGAGGGTGGATACGCAGTATTTT. Translation: CASSYSSASGRVDTQYF.

This clonotype showed up many times. The chain is built from TRBV2 and TRBJ1-5; D unresolved. The CDR3 extends over 14 amino acids. The V gene's germline CDR1 is SNHLY and CDR2 FYNNEI. V was cut by 7 bases and J by 2 bases, with 12 bases left in between. CDR3 nucleotide sequence: TGTGCCAGCATAAAGGAGGCGGGCAATCAGCCCCAGCATTTT. Amino acids: CASIKEAGNQPQHF.

This chain connects TRBV5-1 to TRBJ2-1; D is uncertain. The V gene lost 4 bases and the J gene lost 7 bases, with 12 bases spanning the gap. The CDR3 runs to 13 residues. Germline-derived CDR1 and CDR2 are SGHRS and YFSETQ. CDR3 coding DNA: TGCGCCAGCAGCCCCCAGAGGTCAAATGAGCAGTTCTTC. Encoded protein: CASSPQRSNEQFF.

The CDR3 sequence: CASSASGYEQYF. CDR3 nucleotide sequence: TGTGCCAGCAGTGCTAGCGGGTACGAGCAGTACTTC. The chain has TRBV6-2 or TRBV6-3 and TRBJ2-7, with 8 nucleotides matching TRBD2. Germline CDR1 reads MNHEY; CDR2 reads SVGEGT. This CDR3 has 12 residues. The ends lost 5 bases at V and 4 bases at J; junction bases unmatched: 1.

CDR3 coding DNA: TGTGCCAGCAGCCACCTTCGACTAGCGGGAAAGGACGAGCAGTACTTC. Protein sequence: CASSHLRLAGKDEQYF. V usage is TRBV14 and J usage is TRBJ2-7; 11 bases are a match to TRBD2. CDR1 is SGHDN, CDR2 FVKESK, per germline. V gave up 3 bases and J gave up 5 bases; unmatched junction bases: 9. This CDR3 is built from 16 residues.

The V call is TRBV6-2 or TRBV6-3, the J call TRBJ1-6, with 8 bases identical to TRBD1. From germline, CDR1 is MNHEY and CDR2 SVGEGT. The CDR3 contains 16 residues. Trimming took 1 base from V and 9 from J; bases not matched to a gene: 8. CDR3 DNA sequence: TGTGCCAGCAGTTACTACCCGACAGGGGCCCGTTCACCCCTCCACTTT. As protein: CASSYYPTGARSPLHF.

The gene calls are TRBV7-9 and TRBJ1-2; D is unclear. CDR1 SEHNR and CDR2 FQNEAQ come from the germline V gene (reference sequence). The CDR3 runs to 12 residues. The germline V and J ends were trimmed by 3 bases and 6 bases, with 8 bases remaining between them. CDR3 loop: CASSFPRNGYTF. In DNA form, the CDR3 reads TGTGCCAGCAGCTTCCCGCGCAATGGCTACACCTTC.